This passage covers 17 T cell receptor beta chains from one sample sequenced in a study of shared clonotypes between healthy human individuals. Only in-frame clones appear in the TCRdb table, and some are missing; sequencing was by immunoSEQ multiplex PCR. The data show roughly 2.6 million clones, with more than 80% seen just once and under 0.15% held by the top ten. Sample: naive CD4+ T cells sorted from blood. Subset given: CD45RA+ positively selected. Receptor source: a man aged 18 to 29 in good health.

The chain uses TRBV2 and TRBJ2-3; TRBD1 is a possible D gene (5 bases). CDR3 size: 15 residues. V gave up 10 bases and J gave up 0 bases, with 17 bases separating them. Germline V gives CDR1 SNHLY, CDR2 FYNNEI. CDR3 bases: TGTGCCACATCCAAAGGAGACAGCAGCACAGATACGCAGTATTTT. Protein sequence: CATSKGDSSTDTQYF.

This clone showed up just once. The chain is built from TRBV18 and TRBJ1-4; the match to TRBD1 covers 11 bases. Germline V gives CDR1 KGHSH, CDR2 LQKENI. This CDR3 contains 15 residues. Trimming cost V 6 bases and J 7 bases; bases outside gene matches: 7. The CDR3 loop is CASSPGTGGFEKLFF. CDR3 nucleotides: TGTGCCAGCTCTCCTGGGACAGGGGGATTTGAAAAACTGTTTTTT.

The chain recombines TRBV6-6 with TRBJ2-7, with 9 nucleotides matching TRBD2. After removal of 5 bases from V and 5 bases from J, the junction contained 10 bases not matched to a gene. The CDR3 covers 15 residues. Per germline, CDR1 MNHNY and CDR2 SVGAGI (reference sequence). CDR3 residues: CASSGAGTSLNEQYF. The CDR3 bases are TGTGCCAGCAGTGGTGCCGGGACTAGCCTCAACGAGCAGTACTTC.

V gene TRBV2 combines with J gene TRBJ2-7, with a possible D match to TRBD2 (5 bases). CDR1 and CDR2 from the germline V gene are SNHLY and FYNNEI. The V gene lost 4 bases and the J gene lost 2 bases, with 12 bases spanning the gap. The CDR3 sequence is 14 residues long. CDR3 sequence reads: CASSGLGRPYEQYF. CDR3 nucleotide sequence: TGTGCCAGCAGTGGGTTAGGGAGACCCTACGAGCAGTACTTC.

The rearrangement uses TRBV6-1 and TRBJ1-1; D is ambiguous. This CDR3 is built from 11 residues. In germline, CDR1 is MNHNS, CDR2 SASEGT. V lost 2 bases and J 7 bases, leaving 5 bases between the germline ends. The CDR3: CASSERVEAFF. CDR3 sequence (DNA): TGTGCCAGCAGTGAACGGGTTGAAGCTTTCTTT.

This sequence joins TRBV25-1 and TRBJ2-2; weak D call: TRBD2 (6 bases). Germline CDR1 is MGHDK and CDR2 is SYGVNS. Trimming removed 2 bases at V and 6 bases at J, with 16 bases between. The CDR3 is 16 amino acids. CDR3 DNA sequence: TGTGCCAGCAGTGAACTTCGGACGGAGGGGTCCGGGGAGCTGTTTTTT. The encoded protein is CASSELRTEGSGELFF.

This clone was seen a single time. Other DNA sequences within the sample encode an identical CDR3. The chain has TRBV6-5 and TRBJ2-7, with 11 bases lining up with TRBD2. Trimming removed 0 bases from V and 2 bases from J; junction bases left unmatched: 3. CDR3 size: 16 residues. Germline V lookup: CDR1 MNHEY, CDR2 SVGAGI. For the CDR3, the DNA is TGTGCCAGCAGTTACTCTGGGACTAGCGGAGCCTACGAGCAGTACTTC. This codes for CASSYSGTSGAYEQYF.

The rearrangement joins TRBV7-2 to TRBJ2-1, with D hard to call. CDR1 is SGHTA and CDR2 is FQGNSA in the germline V gene. This CDR3 region has 12 residues. V was clipped by 3 bases and J by 2 bases, with 2 bases between them. For the CDR3, the DNA is TGTGCCAGCAGCTTCCCCTACAATGAGCAGTTCTTC. It yields the protein CASSFPYNEQFF.

The genes are TRBV5-3 and TRBJ2-5; 11 nucleotides agree with TRBD2. TRBV5-3 is labeled an ORF, and its function is uncertain. The length of the CDR3 is 17 residues. V gave up 5 bases and J gave up 1 base; unmatched junction bases: 10. CDR3 residues: CARRVRRLAGTQETQYF. The DNA for the CDR3 is TGTGCCAGAAGGGTGAGAAGACTAGCGGGGACCCAAGAGACCCAGTACTTC.

Points on this clone: Other DNA variants within this sample encode the same CDR3. This sequence joins TRBV19 and TRBJ1-2; TRBD1 agrees at 7 bases. Trimming removed 5 bases from V and 0 bases from J; junction bases left unmatched: 3. Germline V CDR1 and CDR2: LNHDA, SQIVND (reference sequence). The CDR3 has 14 amino acids. The CDR3 protein is CASSRTGANYGYTF. CDR3 sequence (DNA): TGTGCCAGTAGTCGGACAGGAGCTAACTATGGCTACACCTTC.

V and J are TRBV7-6 and TRBJ2-1; 8 nucleotides line up with TRBD2. The germline gives CDR1 SGHVS, CDR2 FNYEAQ. The CDR3 has 14 residues. V trimming: 3 bases; J trimming: 7 bases; junction bases outside the gene matches: 5. CDR3 protein: CASSLASGQNEQFF. The CDR3 bases are TGTGCCAGCAGCTTGGCTAGCGGGCAAAATGAGCAGTTCTTC.

The rearrangement uses TRBV9 and TRBJ2-6, with 10 bases fitting TRBD2. Germline V gene data show CDR1 as SGDLS and CDR2 as YYNGEE. Unmatched junction bases numbered 6, after V lost 2 bases and J lost 1 base. There are 18 residues in the CDR3. CDR3 nucleotides: TGTGCCAGCAGCGTTTCTAGCGGGGGATGGTCTGGGGCCAACGTCCTGACTTTC. Residues: CASSVSSGGWSGANVLTF.

Notes on this clone: Other DNA sequences within the sample encode an identical CDR3. This chain links TRBV28 with TRBJ1-2; D gene ambiguous. From germline, CDR1 is MDHEN and CDR2 SYDVKM. This CDR3 has 12 residues. Trimming stripped 2 bases from V and 5 bases from J, with 6 bases between. For the CDR3, the DNA is TGTGCCAGCAGTTTACTTGAGTATGGCTACACCTTC. Protein product: CASSLLEYGYTF.

This chain uses TRBV10-3 with TRBJ2-7, with 7 bases that match TRBD2. V trimming: 5 bases; J trimming: 0 bases; junction bases outside the gene matches: 4. The germline CDR1 and CDR2 sequences are ENHRY and SYGVKD. This CDR3 contains 14 residues. CDR3 in amino acids: CAISRAGSSYEQYF. Written as DNA, the CDR3 is TGTGCCATCAGTCGAGCGGGAAGCTCCTACGAGCAGTACTTC.

The chain combines TRBV7-9 with TRBJ1-2; 10 nucleotides align to TRBD1. Germline lookup yields CDR1 SEHNR and CDR2 FQNEAQ (reference sequence). With 4 bases clipped from V and 9 bases from J, the junction kept 20 bases outside the gene matches. The CDR3 length is 18 residues. CDR3 bases: TGTGCCAGCAGCTACTCCGGGACAGGGGCCCCCTTGCGTAAAAGCTACACCTTC. It translates to CASSYSGTGAPLRKSYTF.

CDR3 sequence reads: CASSSGTGNNSPLHF. The CDR3 DNA follows: TGTGCCAGCAGCTCGGGGACGGGAAATAATTCACCCCTCCACTTT. The genes are TRBV11-2 and TRBJ1-6, with TRBD1 as a possible D gene (5 bases). The CDR3 covers 15 residues. Germline loops: CDR1 SGHAT, CDR2 FQNNGV. The V gene lost 4 bases and the J gene lost 5 bases, with 12 bases spanning the gap.

The chain's CDR3 is CASSLTQGAGTGELFF. The CDR3 coding sequence is TGTGCCAGCAGTCTCACACAGGGGGCGGGCACCGGGGAGCTGTTTTTT. The J gene is TRBJ2-2, the V gene TRBV28, with 9 bases lining up with TRBD1. J lost 4 bases, V lost 5 bases, and 8 bases had no gene match. Germline CDR1 reads MDHEN; CDR2 reads SYDVKM. This CDR3 is 16 amino acids long.